The source of this T cell receptor beta chain is a study of blood T cell repertoires in COVID-19. Study context: Acute-phase and convalescent COVID-19 samples originated in the United States, Italy and Spain.

Per the original methods: Reference gene primer amplification gave nucleated cell count estimates. The data were produced by immunoSEQ multiplex PCR, yet TCRdb's version contains in-frame clones alone and is incomplete. That table supplies the V and J calls and clone size; D and trimming were determined from the DNA. The sample consists of 100,000 to 150,000 clones, roughly 89% of them appearing once. Trimming left V 4 bases short and J 5 bases short, with 12 bases between. This CDR3 has 13 amino acids. Germline CDR1 SGDLS, CDR2 YYNGEE. The V and J genes are TRBV9 and TRBJ1-2; D not resolved. The sequence derives from a man between 50 and 59 years old with active or convalescent COVID-19. The sample was peripheral blood. The CDR3 region has the DNA TGTGCCAGCAGCTTACGGCGGAAGTATGGCTACACCTTC. It codes for CASSLRRKYGYTF.